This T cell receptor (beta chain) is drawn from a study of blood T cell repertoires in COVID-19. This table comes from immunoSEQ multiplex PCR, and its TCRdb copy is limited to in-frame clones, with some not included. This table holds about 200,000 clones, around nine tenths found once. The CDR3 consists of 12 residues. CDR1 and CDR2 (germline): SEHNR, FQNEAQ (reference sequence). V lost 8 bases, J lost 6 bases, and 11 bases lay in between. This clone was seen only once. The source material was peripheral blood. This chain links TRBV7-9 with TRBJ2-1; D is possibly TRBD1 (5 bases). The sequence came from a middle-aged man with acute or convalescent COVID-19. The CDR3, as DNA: TGTGCCAGCGGGGCGGAGTTCAATGAGCAGTTCTTC. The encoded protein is CASGAEFNEQFF.